This section outlines one TCR beta chain sequence together with its context. No antigen is known for it. The source of the sample is a study of T cells in Graves' hyperthyroidism and ophthalmopathy. The CDR3 sequence is 13 residues long. The germline V gene has CDR1 SQVTM and CDR2 ANQGSEA. The V and J ends lost 4 bases and 6 bases respectively, with 15 bases between them. Lactation, pregnancy, other autoimmune disease or uncontrolled infection excluded patients. Diagnoses were made from clinical symptoms, serum measures (thyroxine and TRAb), thyroid ultrasound and orbital computed tomography. TCR beta CDR3 regions were amplified from RNA transcripts. An initial round of RT-PCR targeting the TCR CDR3 relied on the HTBI primer set. TCRdb redid the calling of the multiplex PCR reads with MiXCR, one entry per CDR3 protein. Among 490,000 or so distinct CDR3 sequences listed, roughly 45% were seen once. Study findings and constraints: Model output signaled ophthalmopathy a median roughly 6.5 months ahead of onset.

V and J are TRBV29-1 and TRBJ1-2, with a possible D match to TRBD1 (5 bases). This TCR derives from an adult woman with Graves' disease, either hyperthyroidism or ophthalmopathy (not recorded which). The source material was peripheral blood or thyroid tissue (not recorded which). The CDR3 coding sequence is TGCAGCGTTGTAGGACAAACTCTAGATGGCTACACCTTC. It yields the protein CSVVGQTLDGYTF.